This T cell receptor (beta chain) emerged from a study of human T cells and chemical hapten exposure. Regarding time point: patch test 1, 2 weeks after DPC sensitization. Treatment here: therapeutic diphenylcyclopropenone sensitization with weekly scalp DPC. Patients had alopecia, were aged 18 to 70, and were not pregnant. TCRdb re-analysed the RACE reads in MiXCR, keeping a single row per CDR3 protein. The table includes about 99,000 distinct CDR3 sequences, roughly 12% detected once. The CDR3 has 13 amino acids. Trimming took 0 bases from V and 5 from J, leaving 8 bases between them. CDR1 is SGHKS, CDR2 YYEKEE, per germline (reference sequence). Turning to this clonotype: Its antigen is undetermined.

Study observations and caveats: Expanded TCR sets contained significantly more large CDR3 similarity clusters than controls. Patch test score rose with PT1 expanded TCR count, significant at thresholds 8, 16 and 32, not 4. The presence of alopecia in the donors means their immune response may differ from healthy people's.

The TCR sequence derives from a woman in her forties with alopecia areata. Some clones in this sample may be carry-over from other donors' samples. The material sequenced was whole blood, taken in connection with sensitization to the hapten diphenylcyclopropenone (DPC). The chain uses TRBV5-5 and TRBJ2-5, with no clear D. This CDR3 reads CASSLVGQETQYF. In DNA form, the CDR3 reads TGTGCCAGCAGCTTGGTCGGGCAGGAGACCCAGTACTTC.